A single T cell receptor (beta chain) is shown here with its context. TCRdb recomputed calls from the RT-PCR reads with MiXCR, one row per CDR3 protein. The sample lists about 16,000 distinct CDR3 sequences; about 30% were seen once. With 3 bases clipped from V and 8 bases from J, the junction kept 9 bases outside the gene matches. Germline V gene sequence: CDR1 SGHRS, CDR2 YFSETQ. The CDR3 runs 14 residues. This sample was included in a study of patients and donors after allogeneic stem cell transplantation. The chain carries TRBV5-1 and TRBJ2-3, with 7 bases matching TRBD2. The sample consisted of blood, either unsorted or a sorted T cell fraction (not recorded which). The TCR sequence derives from a human donor who was either an allogeneic HSCT recipient or a stem cell or donor lymphocyte infusion donor (not recorded which). It is not recorded whose cells these are; they may come from a transplant donor. CDR3 DNA: TGCGCCAGCAGCTCCCGAGGACTAGGTGGTACGCAGTATTTT. Encoded protein: CASSSRGLGGTQYF.